This T cell receptor (beta chain) comes out of a study of OX40 agonist ivuxolimab in advanced cancers. The V segment lost 4 bases and the J segment 0 bases; nucleotides outside the gene matches: 4. The CDR3 runs to 15 residues. The germline gives CDR1 LNHDA, CDR2 SQIVND (reference sequence). Assay used: immunoSEQ multiplex PCR; TCRdb lists only in-frame clones, some missing. The top ten hold more than 1% of the sample, which has approximately 68,000 clones, around 93% seen once. The sequencing here drew on CD4+ or CD8+ T cells sorted from blood, taken in a trial of the OX40 agonist ivuxolimab. The V gene is TRBV19, the J gene TRBJ2-7; 9 bases map to TRBD2. This clonotype originated in an adult with an advanced solid tumor such as melanoma, head and neck, liver or kidney cancer. CDR3 region: CASSTQTSGSYEQYF. The CDR3 nucleotides are TGTGCCAGTAGTACCCAGACTAGCGGCTCCTACGAGCAGTACTTC.